This TCR beta chain was obtained from a study of cytomegalovirus exposure and HLA in healthy donors. For the study at large: Approximately 180 million T cells yielded over 90 million unique TCR beta sequences in earlier analysis. Study-level results: The study labeled 170 or so TCR beta chains cytomegalovirus-associated.

The CDR3 is made up of 15 amino acids. V lost 5 bases and J lost 1; bases outside the gene matches: 7. CDR1 and CDR2 from the germline V gene are MNHEY and SMNVEV (reference sequence). In the PCR, 60 Vbeta and 13 Jbeta primers were used. Measured with immunoSEQ multiplex PCR; TCRdb has only the in-frame clones, and not every one. The profile shows 95,000 to 150,000 clones, 77% of them singletons. No record was made of this donor's CMV serostatus. Worth noting for this clone: The antigen is undetermined.

The clonotype was recovered from a human donor in good health. Sequencing was done on a sample of PBMCs. This chain connects TRBV27 to TRBJ2-7; 8 positions match TRBD1. The chain's CDR3 is CASSVQGARSYEQYF. DNA of the CDR3: TGTGCCAGCAGTGTCCAGGGGGCGAGGTCCTACGAGCAGTACTTC.